The 13 T cell receptor beta chains below were found in one sample sequenced in a study of T cells in Graves' hyperthyroidism and ophthalmopathy. The source material, RNA transcripts, was used to amplify TCR beta CDR3 regions. First-round RT-PCR with HTBI primers amplified the TCR CDR3 region. TCRdb passed the multiplex PCR reads through MiXCR, listing each CDR3 protein once. Found here are roughly 180,000 distinct CDR3 sequences, roughly 9.4% of them singletons; the top ten hold around 20%. Sequencing used blood. These receptors were collected from a woman aged 18-29 years with Graves' hyperthyroidism that later progressed to Graves' ophthalmopathy.

This clonotype was seen a handful of times. This rearrangement joins TRBV7-2 to TRBJ2-7; D not certain. The CDR3 extends over 13 amino acids. The germline CDR1 and CDR2 sequences are SGHTA and FQGNSA. The V and J ends lost 3 bases and 0 bases respectively, with 6 bases between them. Written as DNA, the CDR3 is TGTGCCAGCAGCTTCGGCGTCTCCTACGAGCAGTACTTC. Residues: CASSFGVSYEQYF.

Regarding this clonotype: A clone one base away is much larger, so this may be a read error. The V call is TRBV4-2, the J call TRBJ2-7, with D perhaps TRBD1 or TRBD2 (5 bases each). CDR3 length: 14 residues. V shed 1 base and J shed 4 bases, with 11 bases lying between them. CDR1 is LGHNA, CDR2 YNFKEQ, per germline. CDR3: CASSQVGAQYEQYF. The CDR3 bases are TGTGCCAGCAGCCAAGTCGGGGCGCAGTACGAGCAGTACTTC.

This clonotype was detected a few times. The chain employs TRBV10-3 and TRBJ1-1; D may be TRBD1 (5 bases). Trimming took off 3 bases at V and 1 base at J, with 9 bases between the two ends. This CDR3 comprises 14 residues. The germline V gene encodes CDR1 ENHRY and CDR2 SYGVKD. CDR3 sequence reads: CAISDRGQNTEAFF. The CDR3 DNA is TGTGCCATCAGTGATCGGGGCCAGAACACTGAAGCTTTCTTT.

This clonotype has at least ten counts. The rearrangement joins TRBV20-1 to TRBJ1-6; the D gene is possibly TRBD1 (5 bases). Per germline, CDR1 DFQATT and CDR2 SNEGSKA (reference sequence). The CDR3 length is 16 residues. Trimming shortened V by 4 bases and J by 7 bases, and 20 bases separated the two germline ends. The CDR3 loop is CSAILGGAGINSPLHF. Here the CDR3 DNA reads TGCAGTGCTATTTTGGGAGGGGCCGGGATAAATTCACCCCTCCACTTT.

Ten or more counts support this clonotype. V and J are TRBV19 and TRBJ2-7; 8 nucleotides line up with TRBD1. Germline V lookup: CDR1 LNHDA, CDR2 SQIVND (reference sequence). The CDR3 consists of 12 residues. Unmatched junction bases numbered 2, after V lost 4 bases and J lost 6 bases. The CDR3 sequence is CASSTGGGEQYF. CDR3 sequence (DNA): TGTGCCAGTAGTACAGGGGGCGGCGAGCAGTACTTC.

This clonotype came up many times. The chain is built from TRBV18 and TRBJ1-1; 9 bases are shared with TRBD1. J was trimmed by 5 bases and V by 6 bases; bases with no gene match: 4. Germline CDR1 and CDR2: KGHSH and LQKENI. The CDR3 contains 13 residues. CDR3 in DNA: TGTGCCAGCTCTCGGACAGGGGAAACTGAAGCTTTCTTT. It codes for CASSRTGETEAFF.

This clonotype was seen repeatedly, ten times or more. This chain uses TRBV7-9 with TRBJ1-2; TRBD1 matches 9 bases. The germline V gene encodes CDR1 SEHNR and CDR2 FQNEAQ (reference sequence). This CDR3 comprises 14 residues. J gave up 5 bases and V 5 bases, and 6 bases lay outside the gene matches. CDR3 sequence (DNA): TGTGCCAGCAGCCCCACCGGGACAGGGTATGGCTACACCTTC. As protein: CASSPTGTGYGYTF.

This clonotype has just a few counts. The genes are TRBV9 and TRBJ1-4, with TRBD1 matching 7 bases. CDR1 is SGDLS and CDR2 is YYNGEE in the germline V gene. This CDR3 contains 14 residues. Unmatched junction bases numbered 6, after V lost 3 bases and J lost 7 bases. This CDR3 is CASSAQGRSEKLFF. CDR3 sequence (DNA): TGTGCCAGCAGCGCACAGGGGAGGAGTGAAAAACTGTTTTTT.

This clonotype was seen a few times. The V and J genes are TRBV6-1 and TRBJ2-1; a weak D match, TRBD1 (6 bases). This CDR3 has 14 amino acids. Per the germline V gene, CDR1 is MNHNS and CDR2 is SASEGT. The V end lost 6 bases, the J end lost 4 bases, and 13 bases lay between the germline ends. The CDR3 here is CASRYRERYNEQFF. Written as DNA, the CDR3 is TGTGCCAGCAGGTACAGGGAACGGTACAATGAGCAGTTCTTC.

The chain joins TRBV5-4 to TRBJ2-7; 11 nucleotides agree with TRBD1. Germline V gene lookup returns CDR1 SGHNT and CDR2 YYREEE (reference sequence). The V and J ends lost 5 bases and 4 bases, in that order; junction bases with no gene match: 2. There are 13 residues in the CDR3. DNA of the CDR3: TGTGCCAGCAGACGGGACAGGGGGTACGAGCAGTACTTC. Protein product: CASRRDRGYEQYF.

This clonotype was picked up many times. V usage is TRBV7-9 and J usage is TRBJ2-2, with TRBD1 matching over 7 bases. The V gene end was trimmed by 8 bases and the J gene end by 3 bases; junction bases not matched to a gene: 0. The CDR3 spans 12 residues. Germline V lookup: CDR1 SEHNR, CDR2 FQNEAQ (reference sequence). The CDR3: CASGQDTGELFF. The CDR3 region has the DNA TGTGCCAGCGGACAGGACACCGGGGAGCTGTTTTTT.

This clonotype was seen at least ten times. The chain carries TRBV7-8 and TRBJ2-7; 12 bases agree with TRBD1. The CDR3 runs to 18 residues. Looked up from germline, CDR1 is SGHVS and CDR2 is FQNEAQ. V was clipped by 2 bases and J by 2 bases; unmatched bases: 10. CDR3 sequence (DNA): TGTGCCAGCAGCTTATTCGGGACAGGGGGCAGGTATACCTACGAGCAGTACTTC. This translates into CASSLFGTGGRYTYEQYF.

This clonotype was found many times. The chain uses TRBV11-2 and TRBJ2-3, with a tentative D call TRBD2 (5 bases). The ends were cut back, 2 bases at V and 1 base at J, with 7 bases in the middle. CDR1 and CDR2 (germline): SGHAT, FQNNGV. CDR3 length: 14 amino acids. In DNA form, the CDR3 reads TGTGCCAGCAGCTTAACCGGGGGCACAGATACGCAGTATTTT. Translating gives CASSLTGGTDTQYF.